This T cell receptor (beta chain) was observed in a study of blood T cells in healthy people across ages. Study conclusions and caveats: The study found more naive CD4+ cells and higher diversity in long-lived than aged donors.

This clonotype was seen more than once but under ten times. Its antigen remains unidentified. Trimming took off 5 bases at V and 6 bases at J, with 20 bases between the two ends. Germline V CDR1 and CDR2: MGHRA, YSYEKL. This CDR3 comprises 15 residues. Aged about 6 to 95, donors were systemically healthy Caucasians from Russia. Per sample, at least 6 micrograms of total RNA were extracted. A second about 7 to 11 cycle PCR used barcoded and J-beta primers. A template-switch adaptor that had 12 random nucleotides put a tag on each cDNA molecule. TCRdb used MiXCR to reprocess the 5' RACE reads, holding one entry per CDR3 protein. The sample has under 2 million distinct CDR3 sequences, about 31% seen once.

Sequencing was done on a sample of blood. The chain is built from TRBV4-1 and TRBJ2-7; either TRBD1 or TRBD2 may fit D (5 bases each). The TCR sequence derives from a woman in her 30s in good health. This CDR3 is CASSTGRGEFSEQYF. Here the CDR3 DNA reads TGCGCCAGCAGCACCGGAAGGGGAGAGTTTTCCGAGCAGTACTTC.